This T cell receptor beta chain is from a study of cytomegalovirus exposure and HLA in healthy donors. Study-wide points: A later analysis reportedly found that, within productive TCRs, an Asian-associated ancestry cluster had fewer N-insertions than the mean observed across the 666 donors. Most TCRs appeared rarely, but some public TCRs recurred in many donors. Later genetic work tied a missense DCLRE1C variant to beta-chain V and J trimming.

The CDR3 runs to 16 residues. Trimming shortened V by 2 bases and J by 1 base, and 17 bases separated the two germline ends. Germline V gene sequence: CDR1 GTSNPN, CDR2 SVGIG (reference sequence). The donors comprised healthy bone marrow donors. About this clone: Its antigen is as yet unknown.

Primers for the PCR totalled 60 Vbeta and 13 Jbeta. The method was immunoSEQ multiplex PCR; TCRdb's version includes in-frame clones alone and lacks a portion of them. The profile shows under 200,000 clones, roughly four fifths of them singletons. The TCR originated in a woman younger than 45 in good health and CMV-seropositive. Sequenced material: PBMCs. The chain has TRBV30 and TRBJ1-1; the D gene is possibly TRBD1 (6 bases). The CDR3 sequence: CAWSPQGIFTNTEAFF. CDR3 DNA sequence: TGTGCCTGGAGTCCCCAGGGGATCTTCACGAACACTGAAGCTTTCTTT.